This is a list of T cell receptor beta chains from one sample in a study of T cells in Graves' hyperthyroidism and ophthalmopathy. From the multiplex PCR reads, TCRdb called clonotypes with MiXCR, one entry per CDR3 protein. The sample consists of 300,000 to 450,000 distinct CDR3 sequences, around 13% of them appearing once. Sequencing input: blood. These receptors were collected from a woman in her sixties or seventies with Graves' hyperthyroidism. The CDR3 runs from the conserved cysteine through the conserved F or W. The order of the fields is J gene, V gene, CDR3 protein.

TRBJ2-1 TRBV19 CASSISRRDNEQFF
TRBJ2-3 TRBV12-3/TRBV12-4 CASSFEVSDTQYF
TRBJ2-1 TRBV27 CASSTRDSIDNEQFF
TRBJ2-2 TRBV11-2 CASRGLAGSTGELFF
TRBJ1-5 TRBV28 CASSLGTGDGNQPQHF
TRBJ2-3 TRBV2 CASSELDTQYF
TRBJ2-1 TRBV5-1 CASKILAGVTYNEQFF
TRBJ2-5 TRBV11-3 CASSPQAWVGQETQYF
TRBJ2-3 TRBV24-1 CATSKGASTDTQYF
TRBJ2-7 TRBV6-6 CASSYSAGAYEQYF
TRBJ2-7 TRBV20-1 CSAPIPGRPPSYEQYF
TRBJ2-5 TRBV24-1 CATRPGADVQETQYF
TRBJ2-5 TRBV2 CASRGLAGAEETQYF
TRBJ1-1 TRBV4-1 CASSQRDRGETEAFF
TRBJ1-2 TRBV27 CASRSAPASSNYGYTF
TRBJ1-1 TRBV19 CASSILGGGTEAFF
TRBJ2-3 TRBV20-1 CSARDQRGSDTQYF
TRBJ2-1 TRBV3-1 CASSQSERAYNEQFF
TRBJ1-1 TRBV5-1 CASSLPEANTEAFF
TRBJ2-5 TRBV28 CASSSLVLRVSQETQYF
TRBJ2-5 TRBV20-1 CSASRSGLAPLGVETQYF
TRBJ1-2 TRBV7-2 CASSLVAKEYGYTF
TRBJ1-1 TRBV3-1 CASSQDTRGNTEAFF
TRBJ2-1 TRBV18 CASSPGLDYNEQFF
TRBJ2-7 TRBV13 CASSPRGSYEQYF
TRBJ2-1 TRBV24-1 CATSDFASGRAPQFF
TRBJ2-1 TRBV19 CASREVDEQFF
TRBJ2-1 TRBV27 CASSLSGASRGPGGQFF
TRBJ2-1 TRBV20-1 CSASGRAGGNEQFF
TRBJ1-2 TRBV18 CASSPGQGRDGYTF